These 15 T cell receptor beta chains share one sample of origin, sequenced in a study of blood T cell repertoires in COVID-19 (dated by TCRdb to 2020 to 2022). The library was made by the immunoSEQ multiplex PCR assay. The clones in this table, taken by TCRdb from immuneACCESS, are in-frame only. Not every clone is retained; where verified, under half of the shortfall comes from an unresolved V gene, and the cause of the rest is unknown. The sample has 19,000 or so clones on record, 85% of them singletons. The ten largest clones take up about two thirds of the sample. Sequencing input: peripheral blood. Receptors originate from a man aged 80 or over with acute or convalescent COVID-19.

This clone was recorded a few times. The chain recombines TRBV19 with TRBJ1-5; TRBD1 matches at 9 bases. There are 14 residues in the CDR3. Trimming cost V 7 bases and J 6 bases; bases outside gene matches: 7. Germline CDR1 LNHDA, CDR2 SQIVND (reference sequence). The CDR3 protein is CASNLDRGGQPQHF. In nucleotides, the CDR3 is TGTGCCAGTAATCTGGACAGGGGAGGTCAGCCCCAGCATTTT.

The chain combines TRBV5-4 with TRBJ2-7, with D possibly matching TRBD2 (5 bases). Germline V CDR1 and CDR2: SGHNT, YYREEE (reference sequence). Trimming took off 5 bases at V and 2 bases at J, with 11 bases between the two ends. The CDR3 runs 13 residues. The CDR3 sequence: CASSRGAPYEQYF. CDR3 DNA sequence: TGTGCCAGCAGTCGGGGAGCCCCCTACGAGCAGTACTTC.

This clone occurred once. The rearrangement uses TRBV11-2 and TRBJ1-1; 7 bases are shared with TRBD1. CDR3 length equals 13 residues. Looked up from germline, CDR1 is SGHAT and CDR2 is FQNNGV. The junction had 5 bases not matched to a gene; V was cut back by 4 bases and J by 6 bases. In DNA form, the CDR3 reads TGTGCCAGCAGCTCCTACAGGGGATCTGAAGCTTTCTTT. This gives the protein CASSSYRGSEAFF.

This chain connects TRBV7-9 to TRBJ2-2; 8 nucleotides line up with TRBD1. The CDR3 totals 15 residues. Trimming cost V 5 bases and J 7 bases; bases outside gene matches: 9. CDR1 is SEHNR, CDR2 FQNEAQ, per germline (reference sequence). In nucleotides, the CDR3 is TGTGCCAGCAGCCGGCCTAGACAGGGGAGCGGGGAGCTGTTTTTT. The encoded protein is CASSRPRQGSGELFF.

The V gene is TRBV19, the J gene TRBJ1-4; 9 bases line up with TRBD1. The length of the CDR3 is 14 residues. Per germline, CDR1 LNHDA and CDR2 SQIVND (reference sequence). Trimming took 10 bases from V and 8 from J; bases not matched to a gene: 11. CDR3 in DNA: TGTGCCAACCTCTCGGACAGGGGTTTCGAAAAACTGTTTTTT. It encodes CANLSDRGFEKLFF.

The rearrangement links TRBV6-2 or TRBV6-3 to TRBJ2-2; a possible D gene is TRBD2 (6 bases). The CDR3 is 15 residues long. Trimming pared 4 bases from V and 4 bases from J, leaving 13 bases between. CDR1 is MNHEY, CDR2 SVGEGT, per germline. The CDR3 spells CASSSVSGVTGELFF. The CDR3 DNA reads TGTGCCAGCAGTTCCGTTTCGGGGGTCACCGGGGAGCTGTTTTTT.

This chain uses TRBV10-3 with TRBJ1-2; no definite D call. V was trimmed by 5 bases and J by 0 bases, leaving 19 bases between them. The CDR3 has 17 residues. Germline V lookup: CDR1 ENHRY, CDR2 SYGVKD. The CDR3 is CAISPPPGAKPNYGYTF. As DNA, the CDR3 is TGTGCCATCAGTCCCCCCCCCGGTGCAAAACCTAACTATGGCTACACCTTC.

The gene calls are TRBV28 and TRBJ1-3; 7 positions match TRBD1. In germline, CDR1 is MDHEN, CDR2 SYDVKM. Germline trimming cut 8 bases from V and 2 bases from J; bases unmatched to any gene: 6. The CDR3 is 14 amino acids. CDR3 sequence: CASQIDRAGNTIYF. The CDR3 region has the DNA TGTGCCAGCCAGATCGACAGGGCTGGAAACACCATATATTTT.

The CDR3 region is CASSLASGQGARNEQFF. The CDR3 DNA follows: TGTGCCAGCAGCTTGGCCTCCGGACAGGGGGCGAGGAATGAGCAGTTCTTC. J is TRBJ2-1 and V is TRBV5-5, with 11 bases identical to TRBD1. The CDR3 runs to 17 residues. The ends lost 0 bases at V and 7 bases at J; junction bases unmatched: 9. CDR1 is SGHKS and CDR2 is YYEKEE in the germline V gene (reference sequence).

The chain couples TRBV9 to TRBJ1-3; D is unresolved. V dropped 0 bases and J dropped 4 bases, with 8 bases sitting between them. The CDR3 totals 14 residues. Germline CDR1 and CDR2: SGDLS and YYNGEE. CDR3 loop: CASSVDQRGNTIYF. In nucleotides, the CDR3 is TGTGCCAGCAGCGTAGATCAGAGGGGAAACACCATATATTTT.

As concerns this clone: The identical CDR3 is also encoded by other nucleotide sequences in the sample. The chain recombines TRBV7-2 with TRBJ1-3, with 7 bases that match TRBD1. V trimming: 1 base; J trimming: 4 bases; junction bases outside the gene matches: 4. The CDR3 has 15 amino acids. CDR1 is SGHTA, CDR2 FQGNSA, per germline. Here the CDR3 reads CASSLEQGSGNTIYF. CDR3 DNA sequence: TGTGCCAGCAGCTTAGAACAGGGGTCCGGAAACACCATATATTTT.

The rearrangement links TRBV18 to TRBJ1-1; D uncertain. CDR1 KGHSH and CDR2 LQKENI come from the germline V gene. The V end was cut by 3 bases, the J end by 5 bases, with 10 bases between. CDR3 size: 13 residues. This chain's CDR3 is CASSPRKGTEAFF. The DNA of the CDR3 is TGTGCCAGCTCACCGAGGAAAGGAACTGAAGCTTTCTTT.

The CDR3 loop reads CASSLEESGLALHF. In DNA form, the CDR3 reads TGTGCCAGCAGTTTAGAGGAATCCGGATTGGCCCTCCACTTT. The V and J genes are TRBV28 and TRBJ1-6; D is ambiguous. Per germline, CDR1 MDHEN and CDR2 SYDVKM. V was shortened by 2 bases and J by 14 bases, with 16 bases between the two germline ends. The CDR3 spans 14 residues.

The chain couples TRBV13 to TRBJ2-2; possibly TRBD2 for D (6 bases). CDR1 PRHDT and CDR2 FYEKMQ come from the germline V gene (reference sequence). CDR3 length: 16 amino acids. With 2 bases removed from V and 4 bases from J, the gap between germline ends came to 14 bases. CDR3 protein: CASSLLGRGSTGELFF. CDR3 in DNA: TGTGCCAGCAGCTTATTGGGCCGGGGGTCCACCGGGGAGCTGTTTTTT.

The V and J genes are TRBV7-2 and TRBJ1-2, with D possibly TRBD1 on 6 matching bases. The CDR3 consists of 14 residues. CDR1 is SGHTA and CDR2 is FQGNSA in the germline V gene. The ends were cut back, 3 bases at V and 4 bases at J, with 12 bases in the middle. CDR3 region: CASSFTGTSYGYTF. The CDR3 region has the DNA TGTGCCAGCAGCTTTACCGGGACAAGCTATGGCTACACCTTC. Supplemented by reference TRBV7-2 and TRBJ1-2, the full variable domain reads GAGVSQSPSNKVTEKGKDVELRCDPISGHTALYWYRQSLGQGLEFLIYFQGNSAPDKSGLPSDRFSAERTGGSVSTLTIQRTQQEDSAVYLCASSFTGTSYGYTFGSGTRLTVV.